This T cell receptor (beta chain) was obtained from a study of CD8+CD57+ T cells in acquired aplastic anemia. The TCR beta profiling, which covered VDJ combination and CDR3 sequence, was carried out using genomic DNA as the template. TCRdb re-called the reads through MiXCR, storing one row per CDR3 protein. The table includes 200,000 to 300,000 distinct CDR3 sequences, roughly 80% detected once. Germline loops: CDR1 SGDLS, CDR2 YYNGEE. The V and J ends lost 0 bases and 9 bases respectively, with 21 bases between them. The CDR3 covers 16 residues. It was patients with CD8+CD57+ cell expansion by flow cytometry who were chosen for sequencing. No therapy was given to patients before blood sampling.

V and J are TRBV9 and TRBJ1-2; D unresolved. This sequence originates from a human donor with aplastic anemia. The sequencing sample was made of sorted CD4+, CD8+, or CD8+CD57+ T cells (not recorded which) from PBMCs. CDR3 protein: CASSVGTARNQPRYTF. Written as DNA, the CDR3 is TGTGCCAGCAGCGTAGGGACCGCCCGAAATCAGCCCCGCTACACCTTC.